This T cell receptor (beta chain) emerged from a study of cytomegalovirus exposure and HLA in healthy donors. General study points: Follow-up analysis later connected one missense variant in DCLRE1C with trimming of TCR beta V- and J-genes. In an earlier analysis, most TCR beta V segments were productive about 87% or about 30% of the time.

Concerning this clone itself: Its antigen is still unknown.

PCR was performed using 60 Vbeta and 13 Jbeta primers. The repertoire was sequenced with immunoSEQ multiplex PCR; TCRdb's copy has only in-frame clones and lacks some. Its table lists 93,000 or so clones. V was clipped by 5 bases and J by 10 bases, with 21 bases between them. Germline-derived CDR1 and CDR2 are SGHTA and FQGNSA. The CDR3 sequence is 16 residues long. The chain couples TRBV7-2 to TRBJ1-6; weak D call: TRBD1 (6 bases). Sequencing input: PBMCs. The receptor was isolated from a man aged 35 to 55 in good health and CMV-seronegative. The CDR3 reads CASSRALAGAGSPLHF. As DNA, the CDR3 is TGTGCCAGCAGCCGCGCGCTTGCAGGGGCAGGATCACCCCTCCACTTT.